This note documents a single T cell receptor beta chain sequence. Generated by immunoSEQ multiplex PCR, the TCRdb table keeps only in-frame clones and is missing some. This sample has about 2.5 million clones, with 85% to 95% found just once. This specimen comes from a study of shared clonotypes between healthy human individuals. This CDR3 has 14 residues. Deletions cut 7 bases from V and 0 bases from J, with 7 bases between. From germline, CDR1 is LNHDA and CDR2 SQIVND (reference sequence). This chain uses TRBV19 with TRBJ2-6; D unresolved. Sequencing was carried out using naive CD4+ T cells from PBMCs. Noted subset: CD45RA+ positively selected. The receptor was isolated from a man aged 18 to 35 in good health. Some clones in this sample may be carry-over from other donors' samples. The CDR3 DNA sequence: TGTGCCAGTAAAACCCCCTCTGGGGCCAACGTCCTGACTTTC. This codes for CASKTPSGANVLTF.